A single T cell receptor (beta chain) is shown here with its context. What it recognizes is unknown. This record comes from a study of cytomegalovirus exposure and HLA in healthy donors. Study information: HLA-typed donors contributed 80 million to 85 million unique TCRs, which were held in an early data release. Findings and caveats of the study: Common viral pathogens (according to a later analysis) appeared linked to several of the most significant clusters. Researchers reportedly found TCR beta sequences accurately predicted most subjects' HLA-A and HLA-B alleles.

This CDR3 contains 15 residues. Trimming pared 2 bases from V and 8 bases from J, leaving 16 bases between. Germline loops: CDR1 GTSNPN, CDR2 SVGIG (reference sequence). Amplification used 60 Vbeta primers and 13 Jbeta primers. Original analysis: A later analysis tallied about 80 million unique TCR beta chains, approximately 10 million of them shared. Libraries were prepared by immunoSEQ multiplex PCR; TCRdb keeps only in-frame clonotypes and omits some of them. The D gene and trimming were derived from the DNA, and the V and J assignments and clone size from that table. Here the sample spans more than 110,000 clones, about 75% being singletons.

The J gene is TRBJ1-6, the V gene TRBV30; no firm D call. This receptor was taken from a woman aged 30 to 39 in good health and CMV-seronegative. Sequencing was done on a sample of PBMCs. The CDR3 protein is CAWSLGPSVDSPLHF. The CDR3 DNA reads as TGTGCCTGGAGTTTGGGCCCGAGTGTTGATTCACCCCTCCACTTT.